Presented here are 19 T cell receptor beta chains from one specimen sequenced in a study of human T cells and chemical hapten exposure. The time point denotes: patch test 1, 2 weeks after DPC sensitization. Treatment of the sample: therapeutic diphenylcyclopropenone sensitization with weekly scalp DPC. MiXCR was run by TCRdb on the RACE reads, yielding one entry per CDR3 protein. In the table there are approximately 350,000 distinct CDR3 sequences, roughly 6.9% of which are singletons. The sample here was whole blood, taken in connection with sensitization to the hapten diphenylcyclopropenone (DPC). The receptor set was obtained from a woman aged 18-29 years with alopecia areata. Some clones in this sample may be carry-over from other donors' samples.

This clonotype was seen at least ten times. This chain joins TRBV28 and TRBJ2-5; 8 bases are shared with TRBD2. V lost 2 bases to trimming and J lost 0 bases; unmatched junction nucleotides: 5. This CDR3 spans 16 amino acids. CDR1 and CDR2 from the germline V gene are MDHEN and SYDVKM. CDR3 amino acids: CASSLTGGEYQETQYF. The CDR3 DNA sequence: TGTGCCAGCAGTTTAACCGGGGGGGAATACCAAGAGACCCAGTACTTC.

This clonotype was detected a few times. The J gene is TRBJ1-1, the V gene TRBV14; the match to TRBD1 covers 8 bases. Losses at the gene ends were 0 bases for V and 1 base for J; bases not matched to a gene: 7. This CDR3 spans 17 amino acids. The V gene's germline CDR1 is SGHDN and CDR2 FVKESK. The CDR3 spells CASSQEVYRGENTEAFF. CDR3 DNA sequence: TGTGCCAGCAGCCAAGAAGTCTACAGGGGGGAGAACACTGAAGCTTTCTTT.

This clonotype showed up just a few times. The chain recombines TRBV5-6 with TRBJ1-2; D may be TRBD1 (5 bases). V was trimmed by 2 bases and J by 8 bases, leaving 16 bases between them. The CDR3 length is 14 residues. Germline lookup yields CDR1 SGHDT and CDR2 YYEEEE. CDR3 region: CASSFNEPGRGYTF. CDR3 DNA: TGTGCCAGCAGCTTTAACGAGCCAGGGCGAGGCTACACCTTC. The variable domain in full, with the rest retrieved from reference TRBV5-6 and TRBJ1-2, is DAGVTQSPTHLIKTRGQQVTLRCSPKSGHDTVSWYQQALGQGPQFIFQYYEEEERQRGNFPDRFSGHQFPNYSSELNVNALLLGDSALYLCASSFNEPGRGYTFGSGTRLTVV.

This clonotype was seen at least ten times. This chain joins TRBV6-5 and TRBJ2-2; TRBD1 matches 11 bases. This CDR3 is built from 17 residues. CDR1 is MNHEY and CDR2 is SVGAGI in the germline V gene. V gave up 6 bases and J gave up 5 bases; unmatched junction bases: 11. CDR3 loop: CASSEDSGTGGTGELFF. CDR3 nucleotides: TGTGCCAGCAGCGAAGATTCCGGGACAGGGGGTACCGGGGAGCTGTTTTTT.

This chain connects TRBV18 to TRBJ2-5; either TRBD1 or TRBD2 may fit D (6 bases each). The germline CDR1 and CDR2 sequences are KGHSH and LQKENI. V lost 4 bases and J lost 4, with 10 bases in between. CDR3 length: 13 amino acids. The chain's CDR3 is CASSRRGAETQYF. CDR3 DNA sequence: TGTGCCAGCTCACGAAGGGGGGCAGAGACCCAGTACTTC.

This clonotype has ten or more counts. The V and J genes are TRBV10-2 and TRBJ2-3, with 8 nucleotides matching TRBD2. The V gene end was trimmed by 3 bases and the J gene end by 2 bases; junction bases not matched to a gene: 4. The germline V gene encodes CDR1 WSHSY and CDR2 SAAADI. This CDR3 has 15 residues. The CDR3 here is CASSEGAGVTDTQYF. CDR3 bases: TGCGCCAGCAGTGAAGGAGCGGGGGTCACAGATACGCAGTATTTT.

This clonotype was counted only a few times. The CDR3 bases are TGTGCCAGCAATTCACCGGGAGCCAAGGGGGAGCAGTACTTC. Its translation is CASNSPGAKGEQYF. The chain joins TRBV6-2 or TRBV6-3 to TRBJ2-7; a possible D gene is TRBD2 (6 bases). CDR1 and CDR2 (germline): MNHEY, SVGEGT. V shed 7 bases and J shed 7 bases, with 20 bases lying between them. This CDR3 is 14 amino acids long.

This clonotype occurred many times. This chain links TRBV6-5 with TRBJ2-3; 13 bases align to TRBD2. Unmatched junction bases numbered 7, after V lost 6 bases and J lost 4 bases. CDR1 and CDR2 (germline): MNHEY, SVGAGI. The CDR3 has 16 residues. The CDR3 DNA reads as TGTGCCAGCAGAAGCGGACTAGCGGGGGTGGCAGATACGCAGTATTTT. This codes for CASRSGLAGVADTQYF.

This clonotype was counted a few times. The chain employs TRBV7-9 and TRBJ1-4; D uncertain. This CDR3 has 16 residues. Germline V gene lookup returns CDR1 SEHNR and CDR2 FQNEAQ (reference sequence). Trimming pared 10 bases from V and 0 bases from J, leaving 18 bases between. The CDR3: CATSRFGLATNEKLFF. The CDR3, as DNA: TGTGCCACGTCAAGATTCGGGCTAGCAACTAATGAAAAACTGTTTTTT.

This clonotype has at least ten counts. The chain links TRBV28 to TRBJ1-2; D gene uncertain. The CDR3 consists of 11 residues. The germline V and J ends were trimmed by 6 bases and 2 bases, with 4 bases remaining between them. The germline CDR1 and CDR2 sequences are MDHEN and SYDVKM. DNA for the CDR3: TGTGCCAGCAGGCAAAACTATGGCTACACCTTC. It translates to CASRQNYGYTF.

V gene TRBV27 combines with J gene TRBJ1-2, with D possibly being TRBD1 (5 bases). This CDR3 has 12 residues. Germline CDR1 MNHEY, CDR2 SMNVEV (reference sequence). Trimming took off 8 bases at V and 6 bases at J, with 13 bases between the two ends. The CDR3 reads CASGAVTDGYTF. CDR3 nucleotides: TGTGCCAGCGGGGCGGTGACAGATGGCTACACCTTC.

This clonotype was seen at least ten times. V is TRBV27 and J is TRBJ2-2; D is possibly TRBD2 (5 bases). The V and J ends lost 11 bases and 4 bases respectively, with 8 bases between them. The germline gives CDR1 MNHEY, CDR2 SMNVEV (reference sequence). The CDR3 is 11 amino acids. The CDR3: CAAAGTGELFF. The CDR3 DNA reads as TGTGCCGCCGCGGGCACCGGGGAGCTGTTTTTT.

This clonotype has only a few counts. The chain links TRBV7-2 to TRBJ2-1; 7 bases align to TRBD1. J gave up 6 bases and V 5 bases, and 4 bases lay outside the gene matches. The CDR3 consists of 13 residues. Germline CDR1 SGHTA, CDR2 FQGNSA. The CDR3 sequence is CASSVNRGNEQFF. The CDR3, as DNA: TGTGCCAGCAGCGTAAACAGGGGCAATGAGCAGTTCTTC.

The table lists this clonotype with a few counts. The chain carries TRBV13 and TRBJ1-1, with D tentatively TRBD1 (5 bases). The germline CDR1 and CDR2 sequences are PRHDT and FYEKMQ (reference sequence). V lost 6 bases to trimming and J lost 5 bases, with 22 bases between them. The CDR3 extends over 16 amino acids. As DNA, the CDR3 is TGTGCCAGCAGTCCCCCAGGTGGGGGTTCGGGAACTGAAGCTTTCTTT. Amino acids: CASSPPGGGSGTEAFF.

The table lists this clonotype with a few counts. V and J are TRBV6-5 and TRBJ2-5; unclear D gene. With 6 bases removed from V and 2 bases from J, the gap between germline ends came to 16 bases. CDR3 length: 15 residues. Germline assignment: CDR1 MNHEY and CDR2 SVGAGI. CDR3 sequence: CASREDDGRQETQYF. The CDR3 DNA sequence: TGTGCCAGCAGGGAAGACGACGGAAGGCAAGAGACCCAGTACTTC.

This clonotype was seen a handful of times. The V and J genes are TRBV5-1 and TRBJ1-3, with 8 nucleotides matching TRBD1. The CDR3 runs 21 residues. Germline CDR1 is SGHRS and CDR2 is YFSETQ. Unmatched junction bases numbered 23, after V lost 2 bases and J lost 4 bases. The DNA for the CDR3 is TGCGCCAGCAGCTTCACTCGGCGGACAGGGACCCACAACAGCGAAGGAAACACCATATATTTT. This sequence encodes CASSFTRRTGTHNSEGNTIYF.

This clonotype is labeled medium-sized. The CDR3 region has the DNA TGTGCCAGCAGCTTTATCCCCGGGAACGAGCAGTACTTC. As protein: CASSFIPGNEQYF. This chain links TRBV5-5 with TRBJ2-7; possibly TRBD2 for D (5 bases). Deletions cut 2 bases from V and 5 bases from J, with 11 bases between. Looked up from germline, CDR1 is SGHKS and CDR2 is YYEKEE (reference sequence). This CDR3 is built from 13 residues.

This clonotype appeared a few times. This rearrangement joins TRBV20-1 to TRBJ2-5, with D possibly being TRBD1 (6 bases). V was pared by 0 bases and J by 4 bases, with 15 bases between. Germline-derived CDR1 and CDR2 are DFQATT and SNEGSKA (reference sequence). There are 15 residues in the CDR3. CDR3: CSARDLRRGVETQYF. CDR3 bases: TGCAGTGCTAGAGATTTACGCAGGGGCGTAGAGACCCAGTACTTC.

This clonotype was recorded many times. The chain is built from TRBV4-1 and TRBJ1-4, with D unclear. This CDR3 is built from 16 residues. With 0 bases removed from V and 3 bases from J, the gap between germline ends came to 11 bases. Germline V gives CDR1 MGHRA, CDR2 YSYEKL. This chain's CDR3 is CASSQDPRQSNEKLFF. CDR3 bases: TGCGCCAGCAGCCAAGATCCGAGGCAGTCTAATGAAAAACTGTTTTTT.